Listed here are 4 T cell receptor beta chains from one sample, sequenced in a study of regulatory T cells in long-lasting Graves disease. The time point is: newly diagnosed GD, antithyroid drugs for less than 3 months. There was RNA extracted from PBMCs, and the TCR library was made from it. The TCR beta library used iRepertoire HTBI primers with Arm-PCR amplification of CDR3. TCRdb called the multiplex PCR reads again in MiXCR, with one record for every CDR3 protein. Among some 400,000 distinct CDR3 sequences listed, just under 15% were seen once. The same sample was also used in a study of T cells in Graves' hyperthyroidism and ophthalmopathy.

The sample consisted of peripheral blood mononuclear cells (PBMCs), taken at new diagnosis, from a patient treated with antithyroid drugs. These receptors all stem from a woman between 25 and 40 years old with Graves disease.

The table lists this clonotype with many counts. The chain joins TRBV11-2 to TRBJ2-1; D ambiguous. The V end lost 5 bases, the J end lost 8 bases, and 10 bases lay between the germline ends. This CDR3 comprises 12 residues. Germline CDR1 reads SGHAT; CDR2 reads FQNNGV. The DNA of the CDR3 is TGTGCCAGCAGCCTCCAGAAAGATGAGCAGTTCTTC. Translation gives CASSLQKDEQFF.

This clonotype was counted ten times or more. The chain uses TRBV11-2 and TRBJ2-7; 10 bases align to TRBD1. After removal of 5 bases from V and 2 bases from J, the junction contained 3 bases not matched to a gene. CDR1 SGHAT and CDR2 FQNNGV come from the germline V gene. The CDR3 is 14 amino acids. CDR3 nucleotides: TGTGCCAGCAGCCCGACAGGGGGCCCCTACGAGCAGTACTTC. Its protein product is CASSPTGGPYEQYF.

The sample holds a few counts of this clonotype. The CDR3 reads CASSRVDRGLAGVRSYNEQFF. CDR3 coding DNA: TGCGCCAGCAGCAGGGTCGATCGGGGACTAGCGGGAGTACGGTCCTACAATGAGCAGTTCTTC. V gene TRBV5-1 combines with J gene TRBJ2-1, with 14 bases aligning to TRBD2. This CDR3 is 21 amino acids long. CDR1 and CDR2 (germline): SGHRS, YFSETQ. V was pared by 4 bases and J by 1 base, with 16 bases of the junction left unmatched.

The J gene is TRBJ1-1, the V gene TRBV2, with TRBD1 as a possible D gene (5 bases). CDR3 size: 17 residues. Trimming removed 5 bases at V and 3 bases at J, with 22 bases between. Germline-derived CDR1 and CDR2 are SNHLY and FYNNEI. In DNA, the CDR3 is TGTGCCAGCAGTTACTCTCCGCCTACAGGAGTGTACACTGAAGCTTTCTTT. It codes for CASSYSPPTGVYTEAFF.